The entry below gives a single T cell receptor (beta chain) sequence along with its context. The antigen is not known. These data originate in a study of vaccination and CD4 T cells after COVID-19. Treatment: roughly nine-day PBMC culture with coronavirus spike peptide pools or control peptides (ViraFEST assay). With the Oncomine TCR Beta short-read assay, DNA from cultured CD4+ T cells was sequenced. TCRdb re-analysed the PCR reads in MiXCR, keeping a single row per CDR3 protein. The table lists about 13,000 distinct CDR3 sequences, roughly three fifths of them singletons, with roughly 11% in the top ten. The CDR3 contains 14 residues. CDR1 and CDR2 from the germline V gene are MNHNS and SASEGT. Trimming pared 6 bases from V and 6 bases from J, leaving 17 bases between.

V gene TRBV6-1 combines with J gene TRBJ1-1; D is possibly TRBD1 (6 bases). The source material was CD4+ T cells from blood, cultured in vitro. The sequence was collected from a human donor who had recovered from COVID-19. CDR3 DNA: TGTGCCAGCAGCTCAACAGGGCCCAGGGCTGAAGCTTTCTTT. This encodes CASSSTGPRAEAFF.